One and the same sample provided the 19 T cell receptor beta chains below, sequenced in a study of monozygotic twins with inflammatory bowel disease. TCRdb reprocessed the 5' RACE reads, with one entry per CDR3 protein and no DNA. This sample's clone table lists fewer than 450,000 distinct CDR3 sequences. Sequencing was done on a sample of blood. The receptors shown here come from a human donor with ulcerative colitis or Crohn's disease, or a healthy co-twin of an affected twin (not recorded which).

This chain connects TRBV7-8 to TRBJ2-2. The CDR3 is 18 residues long. Germline V gene data show CDR1 as SGHVS and CDR2 as FQNEAQ. CDR3 residues: CASSLTLQGVGNTGELFF.

The chain carries TRBV19 and TRBJ2-7; TCRdb returns TRBD2, unconfirmable since there is no DNA. Germline lookup yields CDR1 LNHDA and CDR2 SQIVND (reference sequence). There are 14 residues in the CDR3. Here the CDR3 reads CAIGEDPSSYEQYF. The full variable domain, with the rest looked up from reference TRBV19 and TRBJ2-7, is DGGITQSPKYLFRKEGQNVTLSCEQNLNHDAMYWYRQDPGQGLRLIYYSQIVNDFQKGDIAEGYSVSREKKESFPLTVTSAQKNPTAFYLCAIGEDPSSYEQYFGPGTRLTVT.

The CDR3 here is CASSLQAGAVNTEAFF. This chain joins TRBV4-1 and TRBJ1-1; TCRdb returns TRBD1, unconfirmable since there is no DNA. This CDR3 comprises 16 residues. CDR1 and CDR2 (germline): MGHRA, YSYEKL.

CDR3 sequence: CASSFFQGSYEQYF. The chain recombines TRBV28 with TRBJ2-7; the TCRdb D gene call, TRBD1, has no DNA to confirm it. Germline CDR1 MDHEN, CDR2 SYDVKM. This CDR3 has 14 residues.

The chain's CDR3 is CAISAAGNTDTQYF. The chain recombines TRBV10-3 with TRBJ2-3. Per germline, CDR1 ENHRY and CDR2 SYGVKD. CDR3 length: 14 amino acids.

The rearrangement uses TRBV14 and TRBJ2-3; TCRdb returns TRBD2, unconfirmable since there is no DNA. CDR3 length equals 15 residues. CDR1 is SGHDN and CDR2 is FVKESK in the germline V gene. The CDR3: CASSQQLAGTDTQYF. The whole variable domain, remainder taken from reference TRBV14 and TRBJ2-3, is EAGVTQFPSHSVIEKGQTVTLRCDPISGHDNLYWYRRVMGKEIKFLLHFVKESKQDESGMPNNRFLAERTGGTYSTLKVQPAELEDSGVYFCASSQQLAGTDTQYFGPGTRLTVL.

The chain uses TRBV12-3 or TRBV12-4 and TRBJ1-4; absent DNA, TCRdb's TRBD1 call cannot be checked. This CDR3 spans 15 amino acids. The CDR3 region is CASSRTGRTNEKLFF.

This chain uses TRBV7-2 with TRBJ1-5; TCRdb names TRBD1, which stays unverified in the absence of DNA. The CDR3 sequence is 15 residues long. CDR1 is SGHTA, CDR2 FQGNSA, per germline. Here the CDR3 reads CASSLVGGFGQPQHF.

J is TRBJ2-5 and V is TRBV5-1; TCRdb picks TRBD1, but there is no DNA to check that call. Per germline, CDR1 SGHRS and CDR2 YFSETQ. CDR3 length: 17 amino acids. The CDR3 loop reads CASSLERTGGHQETQYF.

The gene calls are TRBV20-1 and TRBJ2-3; TCRdb's D call of TRBD1 is untestable without DNA. Germline CDR1 DFQATT, CDR2 SNEGSKA (reference sequence). CDR3 length: 11 residues. The CDR3 loop is CSARDQGGQYF.

CDR3 region: CASSPGGVRAFF. J is TRBJ1-1 and V is TRBV25-1. Germline loops: CDR1 MGHDK, CDR2 SYGVNS. CDR3 length: 12 residues.

J is TRBJ1-1 and V is TRBV28; TCRdb's D gene call, TRBD1, goes unchecked for lack of DNA. This CDR3 comprises 16 residues. Germline V gene data show CDR1 as MDHEN and CDR2 as SYDVKM. CDR3 residues: CASSPHVQGPNTEAFF. Using reference TRBV28 and TRBJ1-1 for the parts outside the CDR3, the full variable domain is DVKVTQSSRYLVKRTGEKVFLECVQDMDHENMFWYRQDPGLGLRLIYFSYDVKMKEKGDIPEGYSVSREKKERFSLILESASTNQTSMYLCASSPHVQGPNTEAFFGQGTRLTVV.

The V and J genes are TRBV20-1 and TRBJ2-5; TCRdb picks TRBD2, but there is no DNA to check that call. Germline V gives CDR1 DFQATT, CDR2 SNEGSKA (reference sequence). The CDR3 length is 15 residues. CDR3 amino acids: CSARVRRGIQETQYF.

The rearrangement links TRBV6-1 to TRBJ2-5; as DNA is missing, the TRBD2 call by TCRdb cannot be tested. CDR3 length equals 15 residues. Germline V gene data show CDR1 as MNHNS and CDR2 as SASEGT. CDR3 sequence reads: CASRAGPRYRETQYF.

The chain has TRBV6-1 and TRBJ2-1. The CDR3 is 13 amino acids. Germline lookup yields CDR1 MNHNS and CDR2 SASEGT. The CDR3 reads CASILDFYNEQFF.

The chain has TRBV30 and TRBJ2-7; checking the TCRdb D call of TRBD1 is not possible without DNA. This CDR3 is 13 amino acids long. Germline CDR1 and CDR2: GTSNPN and SVGIG (reference sequence). CDR3 amino acids: CAWTQGNSYEQYF.

The J gene is TRBJ2-5, the V gene TRBV12-3 or TRBV12-4. The length of the CDR3 is 12 residues. The CDR3 is CASSPNSETQYF.

CDR3 region: CASSLRGGQGEKLFF. The V call is TRBV7-3, the J call TRBJ1-4. This CDR3 contains 15 residues. Looked up from germline, CDR1 is SGHTA and CDR2 is FQGTGA. Based on the CDR3 plus reference TRBV7-3 and TRBJ1-4, the full variable domain is GAGVSQTPSNKVTEKGKYVELRCDPISGHTALYWYRQSLGQGPEFLIYFQGTGAADDSGLPNDRFFAVRPEGSVSTLKIQRTERGDSAVYLCASSLRGGQGEKLFFGSGTQLSVL.

The J gene is TRBJ1-2, the V gene TRBV7-9; with no DNA, the TCRdb D assignment of TRBD1 cannot be verified. Per the germline V gene, CDR1 is SEHNR and CDR2 is FQNEAQ (reference sequence). The CDR3 is 15 residues long. The CDR3 sequence: CASSPGGAGPYGYTF.